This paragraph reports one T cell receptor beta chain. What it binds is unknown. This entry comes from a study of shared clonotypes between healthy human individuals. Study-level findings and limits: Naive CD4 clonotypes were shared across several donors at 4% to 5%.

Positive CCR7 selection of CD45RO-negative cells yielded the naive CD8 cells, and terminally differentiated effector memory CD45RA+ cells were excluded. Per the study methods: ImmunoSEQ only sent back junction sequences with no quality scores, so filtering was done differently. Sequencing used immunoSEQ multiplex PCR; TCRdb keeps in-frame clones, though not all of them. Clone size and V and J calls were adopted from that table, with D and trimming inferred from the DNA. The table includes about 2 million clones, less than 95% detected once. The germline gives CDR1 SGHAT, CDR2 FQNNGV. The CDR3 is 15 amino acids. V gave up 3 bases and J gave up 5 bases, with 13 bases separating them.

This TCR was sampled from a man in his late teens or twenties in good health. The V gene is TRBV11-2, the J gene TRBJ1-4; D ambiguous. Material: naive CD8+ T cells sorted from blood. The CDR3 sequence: CASSFLSGRNEKLFF. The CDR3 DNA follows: TGTGCCAGCAGCTTTTTGTCGGGGAGGAATGAAAAACTGTTTTTT. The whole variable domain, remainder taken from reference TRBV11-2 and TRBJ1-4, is EAGVAQSPRYKIIEKRQSVAFWCNPISGHATLYWYQQILGQGPKLLIQFQNNGVVDDSQLPKDRFSAERLKGVDSTLKIQPAKLEDSAVYLCASSFLSGRNEKLFFGSGTQLSVL.